These 23 T cell receptor beta chains originate from one sample sequenced in a study of blood T cell repertoires in COVID-19. Using immunoSEQ multiplex PCR, the repertoire was profiled, and TCRdb retains in-frame clones only, with some absent. The sample shows approximately 80,000 clones, about four fifths of them seen only once. The sample was peripheral blood. All receptors derive from a man older than 75 with acute or convalescent COVID-19.

The V gene is TRBV7-9, the J gene TRBJ2-2; D call uncertain. This CDR3 has 13 residues. V lost 3 bases and J lost 6, with 8 bases in between. Per germline, CDR1 SEHNR and CDR2 FQNEAQ (reference sequence). The CDR3 loop reads CASSFTRSGELFF. DNA for the CDR3: TGTGCCAGCAGCTTTACGCGATCCGGGGAGCTGTTTTTT.

This clone has just one count. The genes are TRBV30 and TRBJ1-3; D ambiguous. V was shortened by 3 bases and J by 8 bases, with 17 bases between the two germline ends. The germline gives CDR1 GTSNPN, CDR2 SVGIG (reference sequence). This CDR3 spans 14 amino acids. DNA for the CDR3: TGTGCCTGGAGGAGGGCAGGCAGGACTTACACCATATATTTT. Its protein is CAWRRAGRTYTIYF.

This chain links TRBV3-1 (or the pseudogene TRBV3-2) with TRBJ1-6, with 8 bases identical to TRBD1. Per germline, CDR1 LGHDT and CDR2 YNNKEL (reference sequence). Unmatched junction bases numbered 8, after V lost 0 bases and J lost 10 bases. There are 16 residues in the CDR3. The CDR3 sequence: CASSQDPGGAGSPLHF. The CDR3 nucleotides read TGTGCCAGCAGCCAAGATCCAGGGGGCGCCGGATCACCCCTCCACTTT.

V gene TRBV30 combines with J gene TRBJ2-3; D not certain. CDR1 GTSNPN and CDR2 SVGIG come from the germline V gene (reference sequence). This CDR3 has 12 residues. Between the trimmed V and J ends, which lost 4 bases and 3 bases, there was a span of 8 bases. In nucleotides, the CDR3 is TGTGCCTGGACCGCCGGGACAGATACGCAGTATTTT. This codes for CAWTAGTDTQYF.

The V call is TRBV5-4, the J call TRBJ2-1; TRBD2 matches 11 bases. This CDR3 is 17 amino acids long. V lost 5 bases to trimming and J lost 0 bases; unmatched junction nucleotides: 7. Looked up from germline, CDR1 is SGHNT and CDR2 is YYREEE (reference sequence). The CDR3 loop is CASRPGLAESSYNEQFF. The DNA for the CDR3 is TGTGCCAGCAGGCCGGGACTAGCGGAGAGCTCCTACAATGAGCAGTTCTTC.

The chain carries TRBV5-1 and TRBJ1-1; D may be TRBD1 (5 bases). This CDR3 is 15 amino acids long. Germline V gene lookup returns CDR1 SGHRS and CDR2 YFSETQ. The V end lost 2 bases, the J end lost 1 base, and 12 bases lay between the germline ends. CDR3 nucleotides: TGCGCCAGCAGCTTTAAGTCCGGACAGAACACTGAAGCTTTCTTT. It translates to CASSFKSGQNTEAFF.

The chain combines TRBV28 with TRBJ2-1; 10 positions agree with TRBD2. Germline trimming cut 2 bases from V and 0 bases from J; bases unmatched to any gene: 7. The CDR3 spans 18 residues. Germline V gene data show CDR1 as MDHEN and CDR2 as SYDVKM. CDR3 protein: CASSLGTSAFSSYNEQFF. CDR3 coding DNA: TGTGCCAGCAGTTTAGGGACTAGCGCATTCAGCTCCTACAATGAGCAGTTCTTC.

The chain has TRBV30 and TRBJ1-1; the match to TRBD1 covers 7 bases. Germline CDR1 GTSNPN, CDR2 SVGIG (reference sequence). Losses at the gene ends were 1 base for V and 11 bases for J; bases not matched to a gene: 10. The CDR3 contains 13 residues. CDR3 amino acids: CAWSARTGGRAFF. The CDR3 nucleotides are TGTGCCTGGAGTGCCCGGACAGGCGGAAGGGCTTTCTTT.

Concerning this clone: Other DNA sequences from this sample encode an identical CDR3 as well. V usage is TRBV18 and J usage is TRBJ2-3; D is perhaps TRBD1 (6 bases). V lost 6 bases and J lost 1, with 11 bases in between. Germline CDR1 and CDR2: KGHSH and LQKENI. CDR3 length: 14 amino acids. In nucleotides, the CDR3 is TGTGCCAGCTCTCCGACAGGAGGCACAGATACGCAGTATTTT. The encoded protein is CASSPTGGTDTQYF.

The genes are TRBV3-1 (or the pseudogene TRBV3-2) and TRBJ1-6; maybe TRBD1 (5 bases). The CDR3 extends over 13 amino acids. Deletions cut 3 bases from V and 7 bases from J, with 7 bases between. Per the germline V gene, CDR1 is LGHDT and CDR2 is YNNKEL (reference sequence). CDR3 DNA: TGTGCCAGCAGCCAGGGGGGGAATTCACCCCTCCACTTT. Its translation: CASSQGGNSPLHF.

The table lists this clone with a count of one. V gene TRBV7-9 combines with J gene TRBJ1-2; possible D gene TRBD1, 6 bases. CDR1 is SEHNR and CDR2 is FQNEAQ in the germline V gene (reference sequence). V was pared by 5 bases and J by 0 bases, with 13 bases between. The CDR3 runs 15 residues. The CDR3, as DNA: TGTGCCAGCAGCCTTGGGACACCTACTAACTATGGCTACACCTTC. The encoded protein is CASSLGTPTNYGYTF.

In this sample, this clone turned up a few times. The chain joins TRBV19 to TRBJ1-5, with no clear D. CDR1 and CDR2 from the germline V gene are LNHDA and SQIVND (reference sequence). The CDR3 has 13 residues. Trimming left V 4 bases short and J 6 bases short, with 10 bases between. CDR3 nucleotide sequence: TGTGCCAGTAGTAGAGGGCCGGCTCAGCCCCAGCATTTT. The encoded protein is CASSRGPAQPQHF.

This rearrangement joins TRBV2 to TRBJ1-5; possibly TRBD1 for D (5 bases). This CDR3 has 13 amino acids. V lost 9 bases to trimming and J lost 9 bases, with 18 bases between them. Germline CDR1 reads SNHLY; CDR2 reads FYNNEI. CDR3 sequence (DNA): TGTGCCAGTCAGCAGGGACCCGGGGGGCCCCAGCATTTT. This gives the protein CASQQGPGGPQHF.

V and J are TRBV3-1 (or the pseudogene TRBV3-2) and TRBJ2-1, with 12 bases that match TRBD2. The V gene's germline CDR1 is LGHDT and CDR2 YNNKEL (reference sequence). This CDR3 has 15 amino acids. V shed 2 bases, J shed 9 bases, and the junction held 5 bases outside the gene matches. The chain's CDR3 is CASSQSTSGSVEQFF. As DNA, the CDR3 is TGTGCCAGCAGCCAATCGACTAGCGGGAGTGTTGAGCAGTTCTTC.

V and J are TRBV28 and TRBJ1-5; 7 bases are shared with TRBD1. The V segment lost 4 bases and the J segment 6 bases; nucleotides outside the gene matches: 3. Germline CDR1 is MDHEN and CDR2 is SYDVKM. This CDR3 spans 13 amino acids. The CDR3 DNA reads as TGTGCCAGCAGTTGGGGACAGCGTCAGCCCCAGCATTTT. Translated: CASSWGQRQPQHF.

The genes are TRBV27 and TRBJ1-1; 9 bases map to TRBD1. CDR3 length: 18 residues. Germline V gives CDR1 MNHEY, CDR2 SMNVEV (reference sequence). With V trimmed by 6 bases and J by 3 bases, 17 bases remained unmatched. The DNA for the CDR3 is TGTGCCAGCAGGCCCGTTACAGGGGGCGAGGGTTGGTACACTGAAGCTTTCTTT. As protein: CASRPVTGGEGWYTEAFF.

The chain couples TRBV10-3 to TRBJ1-2, with D hard to call. The germline V gene has CDR1 ENHRY and CDR2 SYGVKD. V was trimmed by 10 bases and J by 0 bases, leaving 12 bases between them. CDR3 length: 13 amino acids. The CDR3 loop reads CATRDQSNYGYTF. Written as DNA, the CDR3 is TGTGCCACCCGGGATCAATCTAACTATGGCTACACCTTC.

This chain connects TRBV29-1 to TRBJ1-1; D not certain. V was pared by 4 bases and J by 6 bases, with 15 bases between. The CDR3 is made up of 13 amino acids. Germline V CDR1 and CDR2: SQVTM, ANQGSEA. This chain's CDR3 is CSVAPQTSPEAFF. The CDR3 bases are TGCAGCGTTGCCCCCCAAACCAGTCCTGAAGCTTTCTTT.

With respect to this clone: This same CDR3 is encoded by further DNA sequences in the sample. V and J are TRBV7-9 and TRBJ2-5, with 7 bases fitting TRBD1. Losses at the gene ends were 5 bases for V and 2 bases for J; bases not matched to a gene: 5. This CDR3 is built from 14 residues. In germline, CDR1 is SEHNR, CDR2 FQNEAQ (reference sequence). The CDR3 sequence is CASSLRTGQETQYF. DNA of the CDR3: TGTGCCAGCAGCCTCCGGACAGGTCAAGAGACCCAGTACTTC.

The chain combines TRBV6-5 with TRBJ1-1; D possibly corresponds to TRBD1 (6 bases). The CDR3 extends over 15 amino acids. Trimming shortened V by 6 bases and J by 6 bases, and 20 bases separated the two germline ends. Germline CDR1 and CDR2: MNHEY and SVGAGI. The CDR3 DNA reads as TGTGCCAGCAGGCTAAACAGGGCCCAAGCCGCTGAAGCTTTCTTT. Its protein product is CASRLNRAQAAEAFF.

V gene TRBV7-2 combines with J gene TRBJ2-2; 8 bases match TRBD1. Germline V gene data show CDR1 as SGHTA and CDR2 as FQGNSA. This CDR3 has 14 residues. Trimming at V came to 8 bases and at J to 5 bases, leaving 7 bases not matched to a gene. The CDR3 DNA reads TGTGCCAGCTCGACAGGGGATCGGACCGGGGAGCTGTTTTTT. Its translation is CASSTGDRTGELFF.

The gene calls are TRBV6-5 and TRBJ2-7; 8 bases match TRBD2. Trimming cost V 8 bases and J 3 bases; bases outside gene matches: 9. CDR1 MNHEY and CDR2 SVGAGI come from the germline V gene. CDR3 length equals 14 residues. The CDR3 protein is CASGKLLADYEQYF. DNA of the CDR3: TGTGCCAGCGGGAAGTTACTAGCGGACTACGAGCAGTACTTC.

This clone was counted once. The gene calls are TRBV20-1 and TRBJ2-7; 8 positions match TRBD2. This CDR3 contains 15 residues. CDR1 is DFQATT, CDR2 SNEGSKA, per germline (reference sequence). With V trimmed by 3 bases and J by 3 bases, 10 bases remained unmatched. In DNA form, the CDR3 reads TGCAGTGCTAGTGGAACTAGCGGCTACCTCTACGAGCAGTACTTC. Its protein is CSASGTSGYLYEQYF.